This passage covers 27 T cell receptor beta chains from one sample sequenced in a study of CD8+CD57+ T cells in acquired aplastic anemia. Genomic DNA, serving as template, underwent TCR beta VDJ and CDR3 profiling. TCRdb passed the reads through MiXCR, listing each CDR3 protein once. The sample shows about 270,000 distinct CDR3 sequences, 50% to 70% of them seen only once. The sample comprised sorted CD4+, CD8+, or CD8+CD57+ T cells (not recorded which) from PBMCs. The receptor source for this set is a human donor with severe aplastic anemia or a healthy control (not recorded which).

The chain recombines TRBV10-1 with TRBJ1-1; weak D call: TRBD1 (6 bases). V dropped 10 bases and J dropped 3 bases, with 21 bases sitting between them. Germline V gene data show CDR1 as WNHNN and CDR2 as SYGVQD (reference sequence). CDR3 length equals 15 residues. The CDR3 nucleotides read TGCGCCACCCGTTGTGGGGGAAAGGGGGACACTGAAGCTTTCTTT. It specifies CATRCGGKGDTEAFF.

In this sample, this clonotype turned up once. The chain recombines TRBV19 with TRBJ2-5; 10 bases line up with TRBD1. V lost 3 bases and J lost 8; bases outside the gene matches: 6. CDR1 and CDR2 (germline): LNHDA, SQIVND (reference sequence). This CDR3 has 14 residues. DNA for the CDR3: TGTGCCAGTAGTATTTTAGGGGACAGGGGCACCCAGTACTTC. Translating it yields CASSILGDRGTQYF.

Here the CDR3 reads CASSLGQTSRSYNSPLHF. CDR3 nucleotides: TGCGCCAGCAGCTTGGGACAGACTTCACGCTCCTATAATTCACCCCTCCACTTT. The gene calls are TRBV5-1 and TRBJ1-6; D possibly corresponds to TRBD1 (5 bases). The CDR3 is 18 amino acids. Germline loops: CDR1 SGHRS, CDR2 YFSETQ. Trimming removed 0 bases from V and 0 bases from J, with 13 bases in between.

This chain links TRBV9 with TRBJ2-5; 10 bases are shared with TRBD2. Germline-derived CDR1 and CDR2 are SGDLS and YYNGEE. This CDR3 comprises 15 residues. V lost 3 bases to trimming and J lost 0 bases; unmatched junction nucleotides: 2. Here the CDR3 reads CASSDGTSDQETQYF. For the CDR3, the DNA is TGTGCCAGCAGCGACGGGACTAGCGACCAAGAGACCCAGTACTTC.

This clonotype has at least ten counts. The chain joins TRBV6-5 to TRBJ1-2; no definite D call. CDR1 is MNHEY and CDR2 is SVGAGI in the germline V gene. The CDR3 runs to 14 residues. Between the trimmed V and J ends, which lost 2 bases and 2 bases, there was a span of 9 bases. The CDR3 nucleotides read TGTGCCAGCAGTTACACGGGGTACAACTATGGCTACACCTTC. Protein product: CASSYTGYNYGYTF.

The chain recombines TRBV7-2 with TRBJ1-5; D is unclear. V was shortened by 2 bases and J by 3 bases, with 14 bases between the two germline ends. The CDR3 consists of 16 residues. CDR1 is SGHTA, CDR2 FQGNSA, per germline. The CDR3 is CASSLFGVGINQPQHF. In DNA form, the CDR3 reads TGTGCCAGCAGCTTATTTGGGGTGGGCATCAATCAGCCCCAGCATTTT.

The chain uses TRBV19 and TRBJ2-5, with no clear D. Germline CDR1 and CDR2: LNHDA and SQIVND (reference sequence). The CDR3 sequence is 17 residues long. The germline V and J ends were trimmed by 1 base and 0 bases, with 15 bases remaining between them. The CDR3 DNA is TGTGCCAGTAGTATAGGATCTGGGGTCCTGTACCAAGAGACCCAGTACTTC. Its translation is CASSIGSGVLYQETQYF.

V is TRBV15 and J is TRBJ1-1, with unresolved D. The CDR3 has 13 residues. CDR1 is LNHNV and CDR2 is YYDKDF in the germline V gene (reference sequence). Trimming took 5 bases from V and 0 from J, leaving 7 bases between them. DNA of the CDR3: TGTGCCACCAGCCCGGGTGTGAACACTGAAGCTTTCTTT. The encoded protein is CATSPGVNTEAFF.

The chain recombines TRBV10-3 with TRBJ1-1; unclear D gene. The CDR3 contains 15 residues. The V and J ends lost 0 bases and 4 bases respectively, with 12 bases between them. CDR1 ENHRY and CDR2 SYGVKD come from the germline V gene. CDR3 nucleotides: TGTGCCATCAGTGAGTCGATGCAGTCGATCACTGAAGCTTTCTTT. As protein: CAISESMQSITEAFF.

Only a few counts were recorded for this clonotype. This sequence joins TRBV6-1 and TRBJ1-2, with D possibly matching TRBD1 (5 bases). The CDR3 extends over 14 amino acids. CDR1 is MNHNS, CDR2 SASEGT, per germline. V lost 10 bases and J lost 5, with 20 bases in between. CDR3 sequence (DNA): TGTGCCACCGACCGACCGGGGGTATGGTATGGCTACACCTTC. This translates into CATDRPGVWYGYTF.

The J gene is TRBJ2-3, the V gene TRBV29-1, with 10 bases matching TRBD2. The CDR3 spans 14 residues. Germline-derived CDR1 and CDR2 are SQVTM and ANQGSEA. Trimming removed 4 bases from V and 4 bases from J; junction bases left unmatched: 5. The CDR3 DNA reads as TGCAGCGTTGGTTTAGCGGGAGGCTCAGATACGCAGTATTTT. Its translation: CSVGLAGGSDTQYF.

The genes are TRBV19 and TRBJ2-2; TRBD1 matches 7 bases. The trim removed 5 bases at V and 0 bases at J, leaving 3 bases unmatched. The germline gives CDR1 LNHDA, CDR2 SQIVND (reference sequence). The CDR3 has 15 amino acids. DNA for the CDR3: TGTGCCAGTAGTGGGACAGTACCGAACACCGGGGAGCTGTTTTTT. Its protein product is CASSGTVPNTGELFF.

The table lists this clonotype with a count of one. This sequence joins TRBV7-2 and TRBJ2-1; D is unclear. The CDR3 covers 15 residues. The V gene's germline CDR1 is SGHTA and CDR2 FQGNSA. Deletions cut 4 bases from V and 0 bases from J, with 10 bases between. CDR3 sequence (DNA): TGTGCCAGCAGCTATGCTAAAAGCTCCTACAATGAGCAGTTCTTC. The encoded protein is CASSYAKSSYNEQFF.

The chain is built from TRBV2 and TRBJ2-3; D might be TRBD2 (7 bases). The CDR3 totals 16 residues. Trimming removed 11 bases from V and 2 bases from J, with 23 bases in between. Germline V gene lookup returns CDR1 SNHLY and CDR2 FYNNEI. CDR3 nucleotides: TGTGCCCTCAAGGGGGGGGGGCCAGGTGACACAGATACGCAGTATTTT. This codes for CALKGGGPGDTDTQYF.

The chain is built from TRBV11-2 and TRBJ2-7, with 7 positions matching TRBD1. Germline assignment: CDR1 SGHAT and CDR2 FQNNGV. This CDR3 has 15 amino acids. Trimming removed 2 bases from V and 0 bases from J; junction bases left unmatched: 4. The CDR3 DNA reads as TGTGCCAGCAGCTTACACCGGGACAGCTCCTACGAGCAGTACTTC. Its protein is CASSLHRDSSYEQYF.

This clonotype came up a few times. J is TRBJ1-6 and V is TRBV5-4; 9 positions agree with TRBD1. V was clipped by 4 bases and J by 4 bases; unmatched bases: 3. The CDR3 is 15 residues long. Germline V lookup: CDR1 SGHNT, CDR2 YYREEE (reference sequence). The CDR3, as DNA: TGTGCCAGCAGCGGGACAGGGTCGTATAATTCACCCCTCCACTTT. Encoded protein: CASSGTGSYNSPLHF.

This clonotype was seen many times. The V and J genes are TRBV7-8 and TRBJ1-5; the D gene is possibly TRBD1 (6 bases). Germline loops: CDR1 SGHVS, CDR2 FQNEAQ. The CDR3 has 17 residues. Trimming took off 0 bases at V and 0 bases at J, with 12 bases between the two ends. Written as DNA, the CDR3 is TGTGCCAGCAGCTTAGCCCAGGGACACCTTAGCAATCAGCCCCAGCATTTT. Its translation: CASSLAQGHLSNQPQHF.

Concerning this clonotype: Relative to the germline gene, one junction end is altered; a read error may explain this. The chain recombines TRBV20-1 with TRBJ2-5; TRBD1 or TRBD2 may be the D gene (5 bases each). This CDR3 region has 13 residues. The germline V gene has CDR1 DFQATT and CDR2 SNEGSKA (reference sequence). CDR3 coding DNA: TGCAGTGCTAGTCTCAGGGAACTCGGGACCCCGTACTTC. Translating it yields CSASLRELGTPYF.

Concerning this clonotype: In this CDR3 the conserved last residue, phenylalanine or tryptophan, is missing, so a read error is likely. The rearrangement links TRBV6-5 to TRBJ2-7; tentatively, D is TRBD1 (6 bases). There are 15 residues in the CDR3. CDR1 MNHEY and CDR2 SVGAGI come from the germline V gene. Trimming pared 6 bases from V and 7 bases from J, leaving 22 bases between. The CDR3 protein is CASSTVRGVHNEQYS. The CDR3 nucleotides are TGTGCCAGCAGCACCGTCAGGGGTGTCCACAATGAGCAGTACTCC.

At least ten counts were recorded for this clonotype. The V gene is TRBV15, the J gene TRBJ2-1, with 9 nucleotides matching TRBD1. Germline V gives CDR1 LNHNV, CDR2 YYDKDF (reference sequence). After removal of 3 bases from V and 4 bases from J, the junction contained 7 bases not matched to a gene. The CDR3 is 16 amino acids. The CDR3 protein is CATSSYTGTGYNEQFF. In DNA, the CDR3 is TGTGCCACCAGCAGTTACACCGGGACAGGGTACAATGAGCAGTTCTTC. The full variable domain, rest sourced from reference TRBV15 and TRBJ2-1, is DAMVIQNPRYQVTQFGKPVTLSCSQTLNHNVMYWYQQKSSQAPKLLFHYYDKDFNNEADTPDNFQSRRPNTSFCFLDIRSPGLGDTAMYLCATSSYTGTGYNEQFFGPGTRLTVL.

In the case of this clonotype: A much more abundant neighbour one base away suggests this may be a read error. The chain recombines TRBV11-1 with TRBJ2-3; TRBD1 agrees at 10 bases. The germline V gene has CDR1 SGHAT and CDR2 FQDESV (reference sequence). This CDR3 contains 15 residues. The ends lost 5 bases at V and 4 bases at J; junction bases unmatched: 6. For the CDR3, the DNA is TGTGCCAGCAGCCAAGGACAGGGGGGAGCAGATACGCAGTATTTT. This gives the protein CASSQGQGGADTQYF.

The sample holds many counts of this clonotype. CDR3 in amino acids: CASSIQGVGGYGYTF. CDR3 bases: TGTGCCAGCAGTATACAGGGAGTCGGTGGGTATGGCTACACCTTC. The chain recombines TRBV27 with TRBJ1-2; a possible D gene is TRBD1 (6 bases). Germline lookup yields CDR1 MNHEY and CDR2 SMNVEV (reference sequence). The CDR3 covers 15 residues. Trimming removed 5 bases at V and 5 bases at J, with 18 bases between.

This chain joins TRBV20-1 and TRBJ2-1; 8 bases map to TRBD2. The length of the CDR3 is 13 residues. V shed 3 bases and J 6 bases; nucleotides not matched to a gene: 4. CDR1 is DFQATT, CDR2 SNEGSKA, per germline (reference sequence). The CDR3 bases are TGCAGTGCTAGCGGGAGGGCCTTCAATGAGCAGTTCTTC. Its translation: CSASGRAFNEQFF.

There are many counts of this clonotype. The chain uses TRBV19 and TRBJ1-4, with 8 bases that match TRBD1. The CDR3 consists of 14 residues. V gave up 8 bases and J gave up 7 bases; unmatched junction bases: 9. The germline CDR1 and CDR2 sequences are LNHDA and SQIVND (reference sequence). The CDR3 nucleotides read TGTGCCAGTTTCTCACCGGGACAGGCTGAAAAACTGTTTTTT. Residues: CASFSPGQAEKLFF.

This clonotype was observed a handful of times. The chain is built from TRBV7-9 and TRBJ2-7; D is tentatively TRBD1 or TRBD2 (6 bases each). Trimming shortened V by 5 bases and J by 8 bases, and 19 bases separated the two germline ends. The CDR3 loop spans 14 amino acids. Germline loops: CDR1 SEHNR, CDR2 FQNEAQ (reference sequence). DNA of the CDR3: TGTGCCAGCAGCCAACTAAAGGGGGACTCTAAGCAGTACTTC. Translating gives CASSQLKGDSKQYF.

Points on this clonotype: At one end, the junction sequence differs from germline, possibly due to a read error. The chain couples TRBV19 to TRBJ2-3; 7 bases agree with TRBD2. This CDR3 spans 11 amino acids. CDR1 and CDR2 (germline): LNHDA, SQIVND (reference sequence). The CDR3 region is CVSGGGDTQYF. The CDR3 nucleotides are TGTGTCAGTGGCGGGGGAGATACGCAGTATTTT. Looking up the rest from reference TRBV19 and TRBJ2-3 gives the full variable domain: DGGITQSPKYLFRKEGQNVTLSCEQNLNHDAMYWYRQDPGQGLRLIYYSQIVNDFQKGDIAEGYSVSREKKESFPLTVTSAQKNPTAFYLCVSGGGDTQYFGPGTRLTVL.

Ten or more counts support this clonotype. An end of the junction does not agree with germline; a read error may underlie this. V and J are TRBV24-1 and TRBJ2-7; TRBD1 matches 8 bases. The germline V gene has CDR1 KGHDR and CDR2 SFDVKD. The CDR3 has 14 residues. CDR3 amino acids: CATTPGTGLYELYF. The CDR3 nucleotides read TGTGCCACCACTCCCGGGACAGGCCTGTACGAGCTGTACTTC.